The 29 T cell receptor beta chains reported below all come from one sample, sequenced in a study of T cell responses to AZD1222 COVID-19 vaccine. Profiled with immunoSEQ multiplex PCR; TCRdb holds only in-frame clones, not every one. The repertoire holds 100,000 to 150,000 clones, with over 75% as singletons. This sample comprised peripheral blood, obtained 28 days after the second dose of the MenACWY control vaccine. The receptors were sampled from an adult who received the MenACWY meningococcal vaccine as a control.

This chain connects TRBV6-5 to TRBJ1-1; D remains unclear. Germline values: CDR1 MNHEY, CDR2 SVGAGI. With 7 bases removed from V and 5 bases from J, the gap between germline ends came to 20 bases. This CDR3 contains 15 residues. This CDR3 is CASTSRAPLGTEAFF. The DNA of the CDR3 is TGTGCCAGCACCTCTCGAGCCCCACTCGGGACTGAAGCTTTCTTT.

This chain connects TRBV15 to TRBJ1-1; 11 nucleotides match TRBD1. Trimming cost V 1 base and J 6 bases; bases outside gene matches: 4. The CDR3 runs 15 residues. In germline, CDR1 is LNHNV, CDR2 YYDKDF (reference sequence). The CDR3 here is CATSRAGTGGPEAFF. The CDR3 DNA follows: TGTGCCACCAGCAGAGCCGGGACAGGGGGTCCTGAAGCTTTCTTT.

The chain combines TRBV3-1 (or the pseudogene TRBV3-2) with TRBJ1-2; 7 bases match TRBD1. The J segment lost 8 bases and the V segment lost 0 bases, leaving 3 bases of the junction unmatched. The CDR3 is 13 amino acids. The germline CDR1 and CDR2 sequences are LGHDT and YNNKEL (reference sequence). In DNA form, the CDR3 reads TGTGCCAGCAGCCAAGAATTAGGGGGCGGCTACACCTTC. Its translation is CASSQELGGGYTF.

J is TRBJ1-1 and V is TRBV7-9; maybe TRBD1 (6 bases). Trimming stripped 5 bases from V and 4 bases from J, with 14 bases between. Per germline, CDR1 SEHNR and CDR2 FQNEAQ (reference sequence). The CDR3 extends over 14 amino acids. CDR3 region: CASSQQQGGTEAFF. The CDR3, as DNA: TGTGCCAGCAGCCAACAACAGGGTGGCACTGAAGCTTTCTTT. The whole variable domain, filled in from reference TRBV7-9 and TRBJ1-1, reads DTGVSQNPRHKITKRGQNVTFRCDPISEHNRLYWYRQTLGQGPEFLTYFQNEAQLEKSRLLSDRFSAERPKGSFSTLEIQRTEQGDSAMYLCASSQQQGGTEAFFGQGTRLTVV.

The chain employs TRBV4-2 and TRBJ1-3; D gene uncertain. The V end was cut by 0 bases, the J end by 0 bases, with 12 bases between. CDR3 size: 17 residues. The germline V gene has CDR1 LGHNA and CDR2 YNFKEQ. In nucleotides, the CDR3 is TGTGCCAGCAGCCAAGATCAAAGGAAGAGCTCTGGAAACACCATATATTTT. It is translated as CASSQDQRKSSGNTIYF.

The chain recombines TRBV4-1 with TRBJ1-2; 7 bases match TRBD1. This CDR3 contains 15 residues. Trimming cost V 0 bases and J 8 bases; bases outside gene matches: 9. Germline V gene sequence: CDR1 MGHRA, CDR2 YSYEKL. CDR3 sequence: CASSQDGEGARGYTF. Here the CDR3 DNA reads TGCGCCAGCAGCCAAGATGGGGAGGGGGCAAGGGGCTACACCTTC.

The chain couples TRBV28 to TRBJ2-7, with TRBD2 matching over 8 bases. CDR1 and CDR2 (germline): MDHEN, SYDVKM. V lost 5 bases to trimming and J lost 4 bases; unmatched junction nucleotides: 7. The CDR3 has 14 amino acids. CDR3 sequence (DNA): TGTGCCAGCAGTCTTCCAGGACTAGCTTACGAGCAGTACGTC. Its translation: CASSLPGLAYEQYV.

This chain links TRBV7-8 with TRBJ2-7; no clear D gene. This CDR3 is 15 amino acids long. Germline CDR1 and CDR2: SGHVS and FQNEAQ. V was shortened by 0 bases and J by 4 bases, with 13 bases between the two germline ends. The CDR3 nucleotides are TGTGCCAGCAGCTTAGCAGGGTTTAGTGGGTACGAGCAGTACTTC. Amino acids: CASSLAGFSGYEQYF. The full variable domain, in which reference TRBV7-8 and TRBJ2-7 provide the parts outside the CDR3, is GAGVSQSPRYKVAKRGQDVALRCDPISGHVSLFWYQQALGQGPEFLTYFQNEAQLDKSGLPSDRFFAERPEGSVSTLKIQRTQQEDSAVYLCASSLAGFSGYEQYFGPGTRLTVT.

The CDR3 DNA is TGTGCCAGCTCACCAGGGACAGGGGCTAACTATGGCTACACCTTC. Its protein product is CASSPGTGANYGYTF. The V and J genes are TRBV18 and TRBJ1-2; 10 nucleotides align to TRBD1. CDR1 KGHSH and CDR2 LQKENI come from the germline V gene. This CDR3 is 15 amino acids long. J gave up 0 bases and V 2 bases, and 0 bases lay outside the gene matches.

This chain uses TRBV27 with TRBJ2-7; D possibly corresponds to TRBD1 (6 bases). The CDR3 sequence is 12 residues long. Germline CDR1 and CDR2: MNHEY and SMNVEV (reference sequence). Trimming shortened V by 6 bases and J by 3 bases, and 9 bases separated the two germline ends. CDR3 sequence: CASSLRGYEQYF. For the CDR3, the DNA is TGTGCCAGCAGCCTCAGGGGCTACGAGCAGTACTTC.

V gene TRBV2 combines with J gene TRBJ2-7; D gene uncertain. The CDR3 sequence is 11 residues long. Trimming left V 1 base short and J 6 bases short, with 4 bases between. Germline V lookup: CDR1 SNHLY, CDR2 FYNNEI. This chain's CDR3 is CASSEGGEQYV. As DNA, the CDR3 is TGTGCCAGCAGTGAAGGGGGCGAGCAGTACGTC.

The chain has TRBV5-1 and TRBJ2-3; possibly TRBD1 for D (7 bases). With 4 bases removed from V and 0 bases from J, the gap between germline ends came to 12 bases. This CDR3 spans 15 amino acids. The germline V gene encodes CDR1 SGHRS and CDR2 YFSETQ. The CDR3 protein is CASSRGTASTDTQYF. The DNA for the CDR3 is TGCGCCAGCAGCCGGGGGACAGCCAGCACAGATACGCAGTATTTT.

The chain combines TRBV11-2 with TRBJ2-1, with 14 bases that match TRBD2. Germline V lookup: CDR1 SGHAT, CDR2 FQNNGV. V trimming: 4 bases; J trimming: 8 bases; junction bases outside the gene matches: 4. This CDR3 contains 15 residues. CDR3 residues: CASSSGTSGSDEQFF. The CDR3 nucleotides are TGTGCCAGCAGCTCCGGGACTAGCGGGAGTGATGAGCAGTTCTTC.

This chain connects TRBV12-3 or TRBV12-4 to TRBJ1-5; a possible D gene is TRBD1 (5 bases). Trimming took 4 bases from V and 2 from J, leaving 6 bases between them. The CDR3 spans 13 residues. CDR3 coding DNA: TGTGCCAGCAGTTCACAGGGCAATCAGCCCCAGCATTTT. Translated, it gives CASSSQGNQPQHF.

This chain joins TRBV3-1 (or the pseudogene TRBV3-2) and TRBJ1-2, with 7 positions matching TRBD1. Unmatched junction bases numbered 4, after V lost 1 base and J lost 5 bases. The CDR3 is 14 residues long. Germline assignment: CDR1 LGHDT and CDR2 YNNKEL (reference sequence). The CDR3 DNA is TGTGCCAGCAGCCAAGGTCCAGGGGGGTATGGCTACACCTTC. Amino acids: CASSQGPGGYGYTF.

The V and J genes are TRBV11-1 and TRBJ1-1, with TRBD1 matching 7 bases. J was trimmed by 7 bases and V by 5 bases; bases with no gene match: 7. Germline V CDR1 and CDR2: SGHAT, FQDESV (reference sequence). The length of the CDR3 is 13 residues. The CDR3 loop reads CASSLDRASEAFF. The CDR3 DNA is TGTGCCAGCAGCCTTGACAGGGCTAGTGAAGCTTTCTTT.

The J gene is TRBJ1-5, the V gene TRBV3-1 (or the pseudogene TRBV3-2), with unresolved D. CDR1 LGHDT and CDR2 YNNKEL come from the germline V gene (reference sequence). The CDR3 is 14 residues long. The V gene lost 1 base and the J gene lost 4 bases, with 8 bases spanning the gap. As DNA, the CDR3 is TGTGCCAGCAGCCAAGGATTCCTTAATCAGCCCCAGCATTTT. Translation: CASSQGFLNQPQHF.

The gene calls are TRBV7-6 and TRBJ2-1, with TRBD1 as a possible D gene (6 bases). The CDR3 totals 12 residues. V lost 2 bases, J lost 10 bases, and 9 bases lay in between. Germline-derived CDR1 and CDR2 are SGHVS and FNYEAQ. CDR3 nucleotides: TGTGCCAGCAGCTTAACGAGGGGGGAGCAGTTCTTC. Translated, it gives CASSLTRGEQFF.

This clone showed up just a few times. V and J are TRBV11-1 and TRBJ2-7, with TRBD2 matching over 8 bases. This CDR3 is 16 amino acids long. With 4 bases clipped from V and 4 bases from J, the junction kept 12 bases outside the gene matches. CDR1 and CDR2 (germline): SGHAT, FQDESV (reference sequence). The CDR3 sequence is CASSSRQRGLHYEQYV. The CDR3, as DNA: TGTGCCAGCAGCTCCCGCCAGCGGGGGCTCCATTACGAGCAGTACGTC.

The chain recombines TRBV11-3 with TRBJ2-2; no clear D gene. Germline V CDR1 and CDR2: SGHNT, YENEEA. This CDR3 is 16 amino acids long. Deletions cut 5 bases from V and 0 bases from J, with 13 bases between. The CDR3 sequence is CASSPYSGANTGELFF. The CDR3 bases are TGTGCCAGCAGCCCTTATTCCGGAGCGAACACCGGGGAGCTGTTTTTT.

The J gene is TRBJ2-1, the V gene TRBV7-2; the D gene is possibly TRBD1 (5 bases). Germline CDR1 is SGHTA and CDR2 is FQGNSA. This CDR3 region has 15 residues. V was cut by 5 bases and J by 6 bases, with 17 bases left in between. The CDR3 reads CASSPRLGEFNEQFF. The DNA of the CDR3 is TGTGCCAGCAGCCCCAGGTTAGGGGAATTCAATGAGCAGTTCTTC.

In its sample, this clone was seen once. The chain carries TRBV19 and TRBJ2-7; D is unresolved. Trimming removed 5 bases at V and 3 bases at J, with 11 bases between. The CDR3 covers 13 residues. Looked up from germline, CDR1 is LNHDA and CDR2 is SQIVND (reference sequence). The CDR3 DNA reads TGTGCCAGTAGTGCCGCAGGCTTCTACGAGCAGTACTTC. Translated, it gives CASSAAGFYEQYF.

V gene TRBV19 combines with J gene TRBJ1-3; 7 nucleotides line up with TRBD1. With 3 bases clipped from V and 0 bases from J, the junction kept 5 bases outside the gene matches. The CDR3 runs to 16 residues. Germline lookup yields CDR1 LNHDA and CDR2 SQIVND (reference sequence). The CDR3 nucleotides read TGTGCCAGTAGTATCCGGACAGGTGGCTCTGGAAACACCATATATTTT. It specifies CASSIRTGGSGNTIYF.

This clone is a singleton in its sample. The V and J genes are TRBV6-6 and TRBJ2-2, with 11 bases lining up with TRBD2. V was clipped by 7 bases and J by 7 bases; unmatched bases: 11. CDR3 size: 16 residues. Germline V gene data show CDR1 as MNHNY and CDR2 as SVGAGI (reference sequence). The CDR3 loop is CASTDIAGGLGGELFF. CDR3 DNA sequence: TGTGCCAGCACTGACATAGCGGGAGGGCTCGGCGGGGAGCTGTTTTTT.

The rearrangement links TRBV14 to TRBJ1-3, with 8 bases matching TRBD1. The CDR3 totals 17 residues. CDR1 and CDR2 (germline): SGHDN, FVKESK. V dropped 0 bases and J dropped 1; count of bases not matched to a gene: 5. The CDR3 loop reads CASSQEGQVPSGNTIYF. The CDR3 DNA follows: TGTGCCAGCAGCCAAGAGGGACAGGTTCCTTCTGGAAACACCATATATTTT.

CDR3 protein: CASSFGGNLPGYTQYF. CDR3 in DNA: TGTGCCAGCAGCTTCGGTGGTAATCTTCCCGGATATACGCAGTATTTT. The rearrangement uses TRBV7-9 and TRBJ2-3; no definite D call. V shed 3 bases and J shed 7 bases, with 20 bases lying between them. Germline CDR1 SEHNR, CDR2 FQNEAQ (reference sequence). The CDR3 has 16 amino acids.

The rearrangement joins TRBV2 to TRBJ2-5; 7 positions match TRBD2. In germline, CDR1 is SNHLY, CDR2 FYNNEI. With V trimmed by 8 bases and J by 9 bases, 15 bases remained unmatched. The CDR3 spans 14 residues. CDR3 in DNA: TGTGCCAGCCGTGGGCTTACTAGCGCCCAGCCCCAGTACTTC. This codes for CASRGLTSAQPQYF.

This sequence joins TRBV3-1 (or the pseudogene TRBV3-2) and TRBJ2-1; perhaps TRBD1 as D (5 bases). The V gene lost 5 bases and the J gene lost 5 bases, with 19 bases spanning the gap. The length of the CDR3 is 16 residues. Germline CDR1 and CDR2: LGHDT and YNNKEL (reference sequence). CDR3 residues: CASSLDRGGAHNEQFF. For the CDR3, the DNA is TGTGCCAGCAGCTTAGATCGAGGTGGGGCACACAATGAGCAGTTCTTC.

About this clone itself: At one of its ends the junction is not consistent with the germline gene, which may arise from a read error. The chain recombines TRBV6-1 with TRBJ1-3; 7 nucleotides line up with TRBD1. The CDR3 consists of 14 residues. Germline V gene data show CDR1 as MNHNS and CDR2 as SASEGT. The CDR3 reads CASREDRAGNTIYF. CDR3 sequence (DNA): TGTGCCAGCAGGGAAGACAGGGCTGGAAACACCATATATTTT.